The 19 T cell receptor beta chains below were found in one sample sequenced in a study of post-analysis software for immune sequencing data. Findings and caveats of the study: Controls had lower frequencies than patients of four or five TRBV segments, which included TRBV5-6, TRBV5-1 and TRBV20-1.

The TCR beta cDNA libraries carried unique molecular identifiers. TCRdb reprocessed the PCR reads via MiXCR and lists one record per CDR3 protein. This sample yields 820,000 or so distinct CDR3 sequences, of which 53% are seen a single time; 4.6% belongs to the top ten. No antigen is known for these receptors. Sample: blood. The receptors originated from a girl aged 5-17 years with multiple sclerosis.

This clonotype showed up just a few times. CDR3 loop: CASAPLGGNRYGYTF. As DNA, the CDR3 is TGTGCCAGCGCCCCTCTGGGCGGTAACCGATATGGCTACACCTTC. The genes are TRBV12-3 or TRBV12-4 and TRBJ1-2; D gene uncertain. The V end lost 8 bases, the J end lost 5 bases, and 21 bases lay between the germline ends. The CDR3 loop spans 15 amino acids.

This clonotype was observed a few times. The chain is built from TRBV5-1 and TRBJ1-1; TRBD1 is a possible D gene (6 bases). The germline V gene has CDR1 SGHRS and CDR2 YFSETQ. The CDR3 has 15 amino acids. V was trimmed by 1 base and J by 1 base, leaving 11 bases between them. The DNA of the CDR3 is TGCGCCAGCAGCTTGAACGGACAGCCGAACACTGAAGCTTTCTTT. It codes for CASSLNGQPNTEAFF.

This chain links TRBV20-1 with TRBJ2-1; 12 bases are shared with TRBD2. The germline V gene has CDR1 DFQATT and CDR2 SNEGSKA (reference sequence). Trimming cost V 4 bases and J 4 bases; bases outside gene matches: 5. The CDR3 totals 15 residues. CDR3 region: CSATILAGGYNEQFF. The DNA of the CDR3 is TGCAGTGCTACCATTCTAGCGGGAGGGTACAATGAGCAGTTCTTC.

The V call is TRBV6-6, the J call TRBJ2-7; D is possibly TRBD1 or TRBD2 (6 bases each). The J call is doubtful: the DNA matches TRBJ2-5 better. Germline V CDR1 and CDR2: MNHNY, SVGAGI (reference sequence). The CDR3 has 16 residues. The CDR3 DNA reads as TGTGCCAGCAGTTACTCCGTTAGGGGGGTGAGAGAGACCCAGTACTTC. It codes for CASSYSVRGVRETQYF.

The rearrangement joins TRBV3-1 to TRBJ2-5; 7 bases fit TRBD1. The DNA end is a closer match to TRBJ2-7, so the J assignment may be wrong. This CDR3 contains 14 residues. The germline V gene encodes CDR1 LGHDT and CDR2 YNNKEL (reference sequence). CDR3 in amino acids: CASSRGQVGNEQYF. CDR3 bases: TGTGCCAGCAGCCGCGGACAGGTGGGGAACGAGCAGTACTTC.

V usage is TRBV2 and J usage is TRBJ2-7; D not certain. The DNA end lines up better with TRBJ2-5; the J call may be wrong. Germline V gives CDR1 SNHLY, CDR2 FYNNEI. The CDR3 is 13 residues long. The CDR3 spells CATNRQGAETQYF. As DNA, the CDR3 is TGTGCCACCAACCGGCAAGGTGCAGAGACCCAGTACTTC.

Here the CDR3 DNA reads TGTGCCACCAGCAGGGACAGGGTTACCTACGAGCAGTACTTC. Its translation is CATSRDRVTYEQYF. This chain links TRBV15 with TRBJ2-7, with 8 bases that match TRBD1. J lost 2 bases, V lost 3 bases, and 3 bases had no gene match. Germline assignment: CDR1 LNHNV and CDR2 YYDKDF (reference sequence). The CDR3 spans 14 residues.

This clonotype has more than one count but fewer than ten. V gene TRBV29-1 combines with J gene TRBJ1-5; no firm D call. Germline CDR1 is SQVTM and CDR2 is ANQGSEA. CDR3 length equals 10 residues. Trimming removed 5 bases from V and 6 bases from J, with 5 bases in between. DNA for the CDR3: TGCAGCGTTCTGAGTCAGCCCCAGCATTTT. Its protein product is CSVLSQPQHF.

This clonotype showed up just a few times. The chain couples TRBV29-1 to TRBJ2-5, with 10 bases that match TRBD2. Germline CDR1 and CDR2: SQVTM and ANQGSEA. The CDR3 has 12 residues. The V and J ends lost 6 bases and 6 bases, in that order; junction bases with no gene match: 4. Here the CDR3 DNA reads TGCAGCGTGCTTAGCGGGAGGAAGACCCAGTACTTC. Its translation is CSVLSGRKTQYF.

This clonotype showed up just a few times. The V call is TRBV20-1, the J call TRBJ2-5; 7 bases fit TRBD1. Trimming cost V 5 bases and J 1 base; bases outside gene matches: 4. The CDR3 totals 13 residues. CDR1 and CDR2 from the germline V gene are DFQATT and SNEGSKA (reference sequence). The CDR3 loop is CSAYRQGQETQYF. The CDR3 region has the DNA TGCAGTGCTTATCGACAGGGCCAAGAGACCCAGTACTTC.

This clonotype was seen a handful of times. The chain uses TRBV5-8 and TRBJ2-3, with 8 bases aligning to TRBD2. With V trimmed by 6 bases and J by 1 base, 10 bases remained unmatched. Germline-derived CDR1 and CDR2 are SGHTS and YDEGEE. CDR3 length: 16 residues. The CDR3 bases are TGTGCCAGCACGACCTATAGCGGGACCCGCACAGATACGCAGTATTTT. It is translated as CASTTYSGTRTDTQYF.

This rearrangement joins TRBV20-1 to TRBJ2-7, with D perhaps matching TRBD2 (5 bases). The ends were cut back, 0 bases at V and 4 bases at J, with 22 bases in the middle. CDR1 DFQATT and CDR2 SNEGSKA come from the germline V gene (reference sequence). The CDR3 has 17 residues. Here the CDR3 reads CSARDYTGLLGLYEQYF. CDR3 DNA: TGCAGTGCTAGAGATTACACGGGGTTACTAGGTTTGTACGAGCAGTACTTC.

The chain uses TRBV29-1 and TRBJ1-1; weak D call: TRBD1 (5 bases). Germline V gene sequence: CDR1 SQVTM, CDR2 ANQGSEA. Trimming stripped 4 bases from V and 8 bases from J, with 17 bases between. The CDR3 totals 13 residues. The CDR3 spells CSVVRAGVAEAFF. Here the CDR3 DNA reads TGCAGCGTTGTTCGGGCGGGGGTGGCGGAAGCTTTCTTT.

Here the CDR3 reads CASSEPSGFSYEQYF. The CDR3 DNA reads TGTGCCAGCAGCGAGCCGAGCGGGTTCTCTTACGAGCAGTACTTC. This chain uses TRBV7-9 with TRBJ2-7, with D perhaps matching TRBD2 (6 bases). There are 15 residues in the CDR3. CDR1 is SEHNR, CDR2 FQNEAQ, per germline (reference sequence). Trimming cost V 5 bases and J 4 bases, with 18 bases left between them.

This chain uses TRBV10-3 with TRBJ2-5, with 8 bases matching TRBD1. Unmatched junction bases numbered 14, after V lost 4 bases and J lost 1 base. Germline assignment: CDR1 ENHRY and CDR2 SYGVKD. The CDR3 totals 18 residues. The DNA for the CDR3 is TGTGCCATCAGTGGGTCGACTCCGGACAGGGTTTTCCAAGAGACCCAGTACTTC. This sequence encodes CAISGSTPDRVFQETQYF.

In its sample, this clonotype was seen a few times. V and J are TRBV7-9 and TRBJ2-5; the match to TRBD1 covers 11 bases. The CDR3 has 13 amino acids. Losses at the gene ends were 5 bases for V and 7 bases for J; bases not matched to a gene: 3. From germline, CDR1 is SEHNR and CDR2 FQNEAQ (reference sequence). The CDR3 coding sequence is TGTGCCAGCAGCCCCGGGACAGGGGGGACCCAGTACTTC. Its protein product is CASSPGTGGTQYF. The complete variable domain, with remaining parts taken from reference TRBV7-9 and TRBJ2-5, reads DTGVSQNPRHKITKRGQNVTFRCDPISEHNRLYWYRQTLGQGPEFLTYFQNEAQLEKSRLLSDRFSAERPKGSFSTLEIQRTEQGDSAMYLCASSPGTGGTQYFGPGTRLLVL.

This chain connects TRBV9 to TRBJ2-1; either TRBD1 or TRBD2 may fit D (5 bases each). Trimming took off 0 bases at V and 5 bases at J, with 12 bases between the two ends. This CDR3 comprises 15 residues. CDR1 SGDLS and CDR2 YYNGEE come from the germline V gene. The chain's CDR3 is CASSVAGPQNNEQFF. The CDR3 nucleotides are TGTGCCAGCAGCGTAGCGGGACCCCAAAACAATGAGCAGTTCTTC.

The chain combines TRBV29-1 with TRBJ2-1, with 9 positions matching TRBD2. The CDR3 spans 13 residues. Germline V CDR1 and CDR2: SQVTM, ANQGSEA. With 4 bases clipped from V and 5 bases from J, the junction kept 3 bases outside the gene matches. The DNA of the CDR3 is TGCAGCGTTGGGTCTAGCGGGGACAATGAGCAGTTCTTC. It codes for CSVGSSGDNEQFF.

The genes are TRBV20-1 and TRBJ2-3, with a weak D call TRBD2 (5 bases). V shed 0 bases and J shed 2 bases, with 12 bases lying between them. Germline V gene data show CDR1 as DFQATT and CDR2 as SNEGSKA (reference sequence). The CDR3 length is 15 residues. The CDR3 loop reads CSARDPAVNTDTQYF. For the CDR3, the DNA is TGCAGTGCTAGAGATCCAGCGGTCAACACAGATACGCAGTATTTT.